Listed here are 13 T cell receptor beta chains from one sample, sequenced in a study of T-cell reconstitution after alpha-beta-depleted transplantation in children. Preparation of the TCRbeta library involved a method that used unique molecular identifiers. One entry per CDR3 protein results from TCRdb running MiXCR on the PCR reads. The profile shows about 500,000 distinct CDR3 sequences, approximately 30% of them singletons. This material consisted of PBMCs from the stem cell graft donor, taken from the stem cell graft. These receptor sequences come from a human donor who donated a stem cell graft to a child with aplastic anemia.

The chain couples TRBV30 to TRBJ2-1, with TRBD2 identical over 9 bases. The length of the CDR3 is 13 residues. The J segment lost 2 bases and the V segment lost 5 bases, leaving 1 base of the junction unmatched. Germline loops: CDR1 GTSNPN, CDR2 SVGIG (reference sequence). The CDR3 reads CAWGGGAYNEQFF. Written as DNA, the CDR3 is TGTGCCTGGGGCGGGGGGGCCTACAATGAGCAGTTCTTC.

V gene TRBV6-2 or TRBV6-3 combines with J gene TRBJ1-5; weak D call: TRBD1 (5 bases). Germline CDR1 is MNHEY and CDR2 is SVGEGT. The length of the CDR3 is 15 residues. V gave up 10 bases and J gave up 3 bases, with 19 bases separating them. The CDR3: CATYRAPGANQPQHF. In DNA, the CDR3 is TGTGCCACATATCGGGCTCCCGGGGCCAATCAGCCCCAGCATTTT.

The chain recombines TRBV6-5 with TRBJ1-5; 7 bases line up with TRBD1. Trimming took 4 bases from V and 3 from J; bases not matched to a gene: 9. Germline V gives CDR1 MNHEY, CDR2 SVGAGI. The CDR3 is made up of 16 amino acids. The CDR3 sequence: CASSSDRAGSNQPQHF. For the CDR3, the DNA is TGTGCCAGCAGTTCCGACAGGGCAGGATCCAATCAGCCCCAGCATTTT.

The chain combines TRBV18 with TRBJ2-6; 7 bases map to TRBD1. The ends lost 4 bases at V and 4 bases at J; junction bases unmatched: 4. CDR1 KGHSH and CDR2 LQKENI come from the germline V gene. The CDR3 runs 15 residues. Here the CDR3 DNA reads TGTGCCAGCTCACGCGGACAGGCCGGGGCCAACGTCCTGACTTTC. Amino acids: CASSRGQAGANVLTF.

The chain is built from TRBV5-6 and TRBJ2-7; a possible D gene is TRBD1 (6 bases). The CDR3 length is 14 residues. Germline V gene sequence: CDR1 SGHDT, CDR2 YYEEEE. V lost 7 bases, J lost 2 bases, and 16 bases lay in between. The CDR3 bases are TGTGCCAGCGGGCGGACAACAGGGCCCTACGAGCAGTACTTC. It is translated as CASGRTTGPYEQYF.

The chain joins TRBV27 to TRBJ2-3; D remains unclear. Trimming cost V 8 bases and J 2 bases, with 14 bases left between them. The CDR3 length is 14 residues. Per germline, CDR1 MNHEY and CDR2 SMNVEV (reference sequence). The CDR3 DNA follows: TGTGCCAGCGGCCCCTTACGGGTCACAGATACGCAGTATTTT. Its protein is CASGPLRVTDTQYF.

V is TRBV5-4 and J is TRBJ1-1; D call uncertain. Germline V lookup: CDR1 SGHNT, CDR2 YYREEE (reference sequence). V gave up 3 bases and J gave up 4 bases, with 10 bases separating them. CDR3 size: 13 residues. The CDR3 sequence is CASSSTGSTEAFF. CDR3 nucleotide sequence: TGTGCCAGCAGCTCAACCGGGAGCACTGAAGCTTTCTTT.

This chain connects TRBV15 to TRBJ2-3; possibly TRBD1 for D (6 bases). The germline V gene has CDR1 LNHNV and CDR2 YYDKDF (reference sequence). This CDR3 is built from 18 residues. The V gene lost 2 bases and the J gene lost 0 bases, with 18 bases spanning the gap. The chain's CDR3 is CATSRRPVGALSTDTQYF. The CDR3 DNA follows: TGTGCCACCAGCAGACGCCCCGTGGGGGCCCTTAGCACAGATACGCAGTATTTT.

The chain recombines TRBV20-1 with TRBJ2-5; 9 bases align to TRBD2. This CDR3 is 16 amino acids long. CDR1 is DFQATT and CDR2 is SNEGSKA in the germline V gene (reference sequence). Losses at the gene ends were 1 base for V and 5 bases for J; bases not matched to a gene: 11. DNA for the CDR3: TGCAGTGCTAGAGGACGCGGGCTAGCGGGACGGGAGACCCAGTACTTC. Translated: CSARGRGLAGRETQYF.

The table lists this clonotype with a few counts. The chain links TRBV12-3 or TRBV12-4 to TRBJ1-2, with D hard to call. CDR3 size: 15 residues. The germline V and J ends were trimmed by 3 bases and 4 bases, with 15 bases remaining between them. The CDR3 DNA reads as TGTGCCAGCAGTTTGACCGTCGGCTACGGCTATGGCTACACCTTC. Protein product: CASSLTVGYGYGYTF.

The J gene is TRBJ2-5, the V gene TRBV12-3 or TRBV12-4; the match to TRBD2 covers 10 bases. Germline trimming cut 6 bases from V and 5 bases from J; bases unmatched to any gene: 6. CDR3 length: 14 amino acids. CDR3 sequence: CASSRLTSGETQYF. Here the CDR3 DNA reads TGTGCCAGCAGCCGCCTGACTAGCGGGGAGACCCAGTACTTC.

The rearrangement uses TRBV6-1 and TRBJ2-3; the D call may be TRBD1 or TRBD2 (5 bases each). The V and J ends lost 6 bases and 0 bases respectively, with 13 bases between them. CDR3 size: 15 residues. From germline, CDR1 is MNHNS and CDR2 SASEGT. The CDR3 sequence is CASRGPRHSTDTQYF. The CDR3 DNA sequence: TGTGCCAGCAGGGGACCGCGGCACAGCACAGATACGCAGTATTTT.

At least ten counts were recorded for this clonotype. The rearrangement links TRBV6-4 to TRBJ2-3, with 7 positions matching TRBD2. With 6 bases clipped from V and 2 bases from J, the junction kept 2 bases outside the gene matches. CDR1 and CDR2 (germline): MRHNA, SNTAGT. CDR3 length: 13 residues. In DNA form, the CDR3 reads TGTGCCAGCAGCGAGCGGGACACAGATACGCAGTATTTT. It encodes CASSERDTDTQYF.